The 14 T cell receptor beta chains below all came from one sample that was sequenced in a study of blood T cells in healthy people across ages (dated by TCRdb to the mid-2010s). Library generation was performed with 5' RACE. The reads were generated on an Illumina HiSeq 2500. A second PCR of roughly 7 to 12 cycles was run with a J-beta primer mix and a sample-barcoded 5' primer. TCRdb reprocessed the public reads (quality trimming at Q25 with fastp, clone calling with MiXCR) and kept in-frame beta chains. Merged by CDR3 protein, the rows form single entries marked with the most common genes and DNA. The sample includes roughly 680,000 distinct CDR3 sequences, with 52% observed a single time. Approximately 12% of the sample is taken by the ten largest. Sequencing input: blood. The source is a woman at least 80 years old in good health.

Points on this clonotype: A much bigger clone sits one base away, suggesting this may be a read error. The chain has TRBV12-3 or TRBV12-4 and TRBJ2-5; possibly TRBD1 or TRBD2 for D (5 bases each). The CDR3 contains 15 residues. The CDR3 DNA sequence: TGTGCCAACAGTTTCCGAGGGGCCACACAAGAGACCCAGTACTTC. Its protein is CANSFRGATQETQYF.

About this clonotype itself: Compared with germline, one end of the junction differs, possibly owing to a read error. The genes are TRBV4-2 and TRBJ2-1, with TRBD1 identical over 8 bases. Germline V gene lookup returns CDR1 LGHNA and CDR2 YNFKEQ. The CDR3 has 14 residues. CDR3 loop: CAGSRTGSSNEQFF. The CDR3, as DNA: TGTGCCGGCAGCCGGACAGGGTCCTCCAATGAGCAGTTCTTC.

The chain links TRBV5-1 to TRBJ2-7, with TRBD1 as a possible D gene (6 bases). Between the trimmed V and J ends, which lost 4 bases and 2 bases, there was a span of 16 bases. This CDR3 is built from 15 residues. Germline V gene data show CDR1 as SGHRS and CDR2 as YFSETQ. The CDR3 DNA reads TGCGCCAGCAGCCCCGAGGGGGACGGCACCTACGAGCAGTACTTC. It is translated as CASSPEGDGTYEQYF.

The chain has TRBV5-1 and TRBJ2-1; TRBD1 matches 11 bases. The CDR3 has 15 residues. V lost 0 bases to trimming and J lost 8 bases; unmatched junction nucleotides: 4. CDR1 and CDR2 from the germline V gene are SGHRS and YFSETQ. Here the CDR3 reads CASSLGTGGVDEQFF. CDR3 sequence (DNA): TGCGCCAGCAGCTTGGGGACAGGGGGCGTCGATGAGCAGTTCTTC.

This clonotype was seen once. The rearrangement joins TRBV7-9 to TRBJ2-1; D is possibly TRBD1 or TRBD2 (5 bases each). Germline CDR1 SEHNR, CDR2 FQNEAQ (reference sequence). Trimming took off 5 bases at V and 4 bases at J, with 18 bases between the two ends. The CDR3 has 16 residues. CDR3 DNA sequence: TGTGCCAGCAGCCACCCCACCGGGTGGGGGTACAATGAGCAGTTCTTC. Amino acids: CASSHPTGWGYNEQFF.

This chain links TRBV20-1 with TRBJ2-3; D remains ambiguous. Germline CDR1 and CDR2: DFQATT and SNEGSKA (reference sequence). The ends were cut back, 6 bases at V and 6 bases at J, with 10 bases in the middle. The CDR3 is made up of 11 amino acids. Here the CDR3 DNA reads TGCAGTGCAAATACTCTTGATACGCAGTATTTT. This codes for CSANTLDTQYF.

The genes are TRBV6-5 and TRBJ1-1; D is perhaps TRBD1 (6 bases). The CDR3 spans 15 residues. Trimming shortened V by 2 bases and J by 3 bases, and 13 bases separated the two germline ends. Germline loops: CDR1 MNHEY, CDR2 SVGAGI. CDR3 amino acids: CASSYARGTDTEAFF. CDR3 sequence (DNA): TGTGCCAGCAGTTACGCCAGGGGAACAGACACTGAAGCTTTCTTT.

The chain carries TRBV24-1 and TRBJ2-1, with 8 nucleotides matching TRBD2. V lost 4 bases and J lost 5; bases outside the gene matches: 6. This CDR3 has 15 residues. The V gene's germline CDR1 is KGHDR and CDR2 SFDVKD. The CDR3 protein is CATSDHRLAHNEQFF. The CDR3 DNA reads as TGTGCCACCAGTGACCACCGACTAGCGCACAATGAGCAGTTCTTC.

J is TRBJ1-2 and V is TRBV3-1; 9 nucleotides match TRBD1. CDR3 length: 15 residues. J gave up 8 bases and V 1 base, and 8 bases lay outside the gene matches. The germline CDR1 and CDR2 sequences are LGHDT and YNNKEL (reference sequence). The CDR3: CASSQGSGQGGGYTF. Here the CDR3 DNA reads TGTGCCAGCAGCCAAGGTTCGGGACAGGGAGGCGGCTACACCTTC.

This clonotype has at least ten counts. This sequence joins TRBV6-5 and TRBJ2-3, with D maybe TRBD2 (5 bases). V was pared by 5 bases and J by 4 bases, with 22 bases between. CDR3 size: 17 residues. The V gene's germline CDR1 is MNHEY and CDR2 SVGAGI. CDR3 sequence reads: CASSLLHWPRRSDTQYF. The CDR3 region has the DNA TGTGCCAGCAGTCTTCTTCATTGGCCCCGGAGGTCAGATACGCAGTATTTT.

The CDR3 DNA sequence: TGTGCCAGCAGCGACCGACAGAGCTCTGGGGCCAACGTCCTGACTTTC. Protein sequence: CASSDRQSSGANVLTF. The chain links TRBV9 to TRBJ2-6, with D perhaps matching TRBD1 (5 bases). V lost 3 bases to trimming and J lost 0 bases, with 10 bases between them. The CDR3 has 16 amino acids. The V gene's germline CDR1 is SGDLS and CDR2 YYNGEE.

The CDR3 DNA follows: TGTGCCAGCAGCTCCCGGTTGCGGAACACAGATACGCAGTATTTT. Protein: CASSSRLRNTDTQYF. The V gene is TRBV7-6, the J gene TRBJ2-3; D gene uncertain. From germline, CDR1 is SGHVS and CDR2 FNYEAQ. With 4 bases removed from V and 2 bases from J, the gap between germline ends came to 13 bases. This CDR3 is built from 15 residues.

This clonotype was seen only once. A much larger clone lies one base from this, so it may be a read error. This chain connects TRBV7-3 to TRBJ2-5; maybe TRBD2 (6 bases). This CDR3 has 14 residues. Trimming took off 4 bases at V and 11 bases at J, with 20 bases between the two ends. Germline assignment: CDR1 SGHTA and CDR2 FQGTGA. Here the CDR3 reads CASSSGGILNEQYF. The CDR3 nucleotides are TGTGCCAGCAGCTCCGGGGGAATTCTCAATGAGCAGTACTTC.

This clonotype was observed many times. V is TRBV10-3 and J is TRBJ2-7; no firm D call. The V gene lost 2 bases and the J gene lost 0 bases, with 14 bases spanning the gap. In germline, CDR1 is ENHRY, CDR2 SYGVKD. The CDR3 runs 16 residues. Here the CDR3 reads CAISERYDVGSYEQYF. Written as DNA, the CDR3 is TGTGCCATCAGTGAGCGCTACGATGTGGGCTCCTACGAGCAGTACTTC.